Below, one T cell receptor (beta chain) is given with its context. Sequencing used immunoSEQ multiplex PCR; TCRdb keeps in-frame clones, though not all of them. The profile shows about 1 million clones, approximately 68% of them singletons. The data were taken from a study of shared clonotypes between healthy human individuals. The CDR3 spans 14 residues. Trimming removed 5 bases from V and 2 bases from J, with 8 bases in between. Germline V gene data show CDR1 as SGHRS and CDR2 as YFSETQ. The sample consisted of memory CD4+ T cells sorted from blood. Subset in this sample: CD45RA-negative fraction. This receptor was obtained from a man in his late teens or twenties in good health. V gene TRBV5-1 combines with J gene TRBJ2-6, with D maybe TRBD1 (5 bases). The CDR3 loop reads CASRGPPGANVLTF. CDR3 in DNA: TGCGCCAGCAGGGGGCCTCCTGGGGCCAACGTCCTGACTTTC.